The TCR beta chain under discussion was sequenced for a study of cytomegalovirus exposure and HLA in healthy donors. In the study overall: Roughly 80 million unique TCRs from HLA-typed donors made up an early data release.

Overall study results and limits: HLA restriction was apparent for most CMV-associated TCR beta chains in a later analysis. Confirmation was obtained in vitro that a few CMV-associated chains are specific for CMV antigens. Rare TCR sequences dominated, though some public TCRs recurred in many donors.

Trimming removed 4 bases at V and 0 bases at J, with 15 bases between. From germline, CDR1 is MDHEN and CDR2 SYDVKM. This CDR3 has 16 residues. Concerning this clone: What it binds is unknown.

The study ran its PCR with 60 Vbeta and 13 Jbeta primers. The method was immunoSEQ multiplex PCR; TCRdb's version includes in-frame clones alone and lacks a portion of them. The table includes more than 200,000 clones, around 80% detected once. The sequenced sample consisted of PBMCs. The sequence derives from a middle-aged man in good health and CMV-seronegative. The genes are TRBV28 and TRBJ1-1, with D hard to call. The CDR3 sequence: CASSSSRETLNTEAFF. The DNA of the CDR3 is TGTGCCAGCAGTTCAAGCCGGGAGACCCTGAACACTGAAGCTTTCTTT.